The 3 T cell receptor beta chains given below trace back to one sample, sequenced in a study of cytomegalovirus exposure and HLA in healthy donors. PCR employed 60 Vbeta and 13 Jbeta primers. TCRdb's copy holds only in-frame clones and misses some; the assay was immunoSEQ multiplex PCR. The repertoire holds about 170,000 clones, 78% seen once, with about 13% in the top ten. Material: PBMCs. Every receptor here comes from a woman aged 50 to 60 in good health and CMV-seropositive.

This sequence joins TRBV30 and TRBJ2-7; TRBD2 matches 7 bases. Germline V gene lookup returns CDR1 GTSNPN and CDR2 SVGIG (reference sequence). CDR3 length equals 15 residues. Trimming at V came to 0 bases and at J to 0 bases, leaving 5 bases not matched to a gene. In nucleotides, the CDR3 is TGTGCCTGGAGTGTACCCGGGACTAACTCCTACGAGCAGTACTTC. Its translation: CAWSVPGTNSYEQYF. Full variable domain (remainder filled in from reference TRBV30 and TRBJ2-7): SQTIHQWPATLVQPVGSPLSLECTVEGTSNPNLYWYRQAAGRGLQLLFYSVGIGQISSEVPQNLSASRPQDRQFILSSKKLLLSDSGFYLCAWSVPGTNSYEQYFGPGTRLTVT.

The chain recombines TRBV5-4 with TRBJ2-7, with a tentative D call TRBD2 (6 bases). CDR3 size: 14 residues. V was trimmed by 5 bases and J by 5 bases, leaving 17 bases between them. CDR1 and CDR2 from the germline V gene are SGHNT and YYREEE (reference sequence). CDR3 protein: CASSPVGGSDEQYF. CDR3 nucleotides: TGTGCCAGCAGTCCCGTGGGGGGAAGCGACGAGCAGTACTTC.

The chain carries TRBV5-1 and TRBJ2-4, with a tentative D call TRBD1 (5 bases). V was trimmed by 0 bases and J by 2 bases, leaving 6 bases between them. Germline V gives CDR1 SGHRS, CDR2 YFSETQ. The CDR3 extends over 14 amino acids. The CDR3 loop reads CASSLAGTKNIQYF. CDR3 nucleotide sequence: TGCGCCAGCAGCTTGGCAGGGACCAAAAACATTCAGTACTTC.